Listed below are T cell receptor beta chains from one sample, sequenced in a study of T cells expressing NK-cell markers. TCRdb re-called the 5' RACE reads and gives one entry per CDR3 protein, without DNA. The data include about 550,000 distinct CDR3 sequences; the top ten clones carry roughly 3.4%. The source material was blood T cells: a sorted CD56 or NKG2C T cell subset, CD4+ or CD8+ T cells, or bulk PBMC T cells (not recorded which). The source is a man aged 18 to 30 in good health. Both conserved end residues are part of each CDR3. The order of the fields is V gene, J gene, CDR3 protein.

V gene: TRBV5-5; J gene: TRBJ2-7; CDR3 protein: CASSLAVLGPKLDEQYF
V gene: TRBV12-3/TRBV12-4; J gene: TRBJ2-2; CDR3 protein: CASGTQANTGELFF
V gene: TRBV2; J gene: TRBJ2-3; CDR3 protein: CASSDMKPGRGTDTQYF
V gene: TRBV4-1; J gene: TRBJ2-4; CDR3 protein: CASSQDPPLERKNIQYF
V gene: TRBV7-8; J gene: TRBJ2-1; CDR3 protein: CASSAQLTGVEYNEQFF
V gene: TRBV7-2; J gene: TRBJ1-3; CDR3 protein: CASSSDRASGNTIYF
V gene: TRBV9; J gene: TRBJ1-1; CDR3 protein: CASSYYRTAEAFF
V gene: TRBV12-3/TRBV12-4; J gene: TRBJ1-1; CDR3 protein: CASTDDRVNTEAFF
V gene: TRBV10-2; J gene: TRBJ2-1; CDR3 protein: CASSILFPGNEQFF
V gene: TRBV7-3; J gene: TRBJ2-7; CDR3 protein: CASSLEGRVSEQYF
V gene: TRBV5-6; J gene: TRBJ2-7; CDR3 protein: CASSLLGITYEQYF
V gene: TRBV3-1; J gene: TRBJ2-1; CDR3 protein: CASSPTSGNYNEQFF
V gene: TRBV6-5; J gene: TRBJ2-3; CDR3 protein: CASSYAGTGLRDTQYF